This T cell receptor (beta chain) stems from a study of T cell repertoires in cytomegalovirus infection. Overall study context: It was recently identified HLA-C-restricted and well-studied HLA-B-restricted CMV epitopes that the study used. Through public TCR beta signatures, both CMV infection and matching HLA type were indicated.

The CDR3 covers 16 residues. The germline V and J ends were trimmed by 7 bases and 6 bases, with 24 bases remaining between them. Germline assignment: CDR1 MNHNY and CDR2 SVGAGI (reference sequence). The study's findings and limits: The ex vivo response was dominated by HLA-C-restricted CMV-specific TCR beta clonotypes. Individuals carrying CMV plus the relevant HLA were identified by cumulative frequency of public TCR beta families.

From the reads, TCRdb called clonotypes with MiXCR, one entry per CDR3 protein. Of about 920,000 distinct CDR3 sequences detected, under 40% appear once; the ten largest clones hold over 10%. With respect to this clonotype: As yet, its antigen is unknown.

The chain links TRBV6-6 to TRBJ1-1, with D possibly being TRBD1 (5 bases). Sequenced material: cultured CD8+ T cells from PBMCs, taken from culture after CMV antigen stimulation. This TCR derives from a human donor in good health (CMV status not recorded). Some clones in this sample may be carry-over from other donors' samples. The CDR3 loop reads CASTRRGRGGSAEAFF. The CDR3 DNA is TGTGCCAGCACCAGGCGGGGTCGGGGCGGTTCGGCTGAAGCTTTCTTT.